The 23 T cell receptor beta chains presented below share a single source sample, sequenced in a study of CD8 T cells in ankylosing spondylitis. Study-wide results and caveats: A TCR beta motif of several highly homologous variants seemed to mark ankylosing spondylitis blood.

TCRdb independently ran MiXCR on the 5' RACE reads; one entry per CDR3 protein. This sample has hundreds of thousands of distinct CDR3 sequences, with approximately 17% found just once. The antigens of these receptors remain unknown. The source material was blood, either unsorted or a sorted T cell fraction (not recorded which). Receptors were obtained from a male donor with ankylosing spondylitis.

The chain carries TRBV29-1 and TRBJ1-2; tentative D call: TRBD1 (5 bases). This CDR3 comprises 18 residues. Germline loops: CDR1 SQVTM, CDR2 ANQGSEA. V shed 5 bases and J shed 4 bases, with 29 bases lying between them. The CDR3: CSVLTPVVPGRQGYGYTF. The CDR3 DNA reads TGCAGCGTTCTTACGCCAGTAGTTCCAGGGAGGCAAGGCTATGGCTACACCTTC.

The table lists this clonotype with a few counts. The chain joins TRBV20-1 to TRBJ2-7, with 8 bases aligning to TRBD2. Germline V CDR1 and CDR2: DFQATT, SNEGSKA (reference sequence). With V trimmed by 6 bases and J by 7 bases, 20 bases remained unmatched. The CDR3 is 16 residues long. The CDR3 spells CSAPRAGDTPQREQYF. CDR3 nucleotide sequence: TGCAGTGCGCCCCGAGCGGGAGATACCCCGCAGCGTGAGCAGTACTTC.

This clonotype has more than one count but fewer than ten. The chain uses TRBV29-1 and TRBJ2-5; 7 nucleotides agree with TRBD1. The CDR3 loop spans 13 amino acids. In germline, CDR1 is SQVTM, CDR2 ANQGSEA. Losses at the gene ends were 6 bases for V and 1 base for J; bases not matched to a gene: 5. As DNA, the CDR3 is TGCAGCGTAGATGGGACAGTCCAAGAGACCCAGTACTTC. Translating it yields CSVDGTVQETQYF.

This clonotype has a handful of counts. V gene TRBV15 combines with J gene TRBJ1-5; D gene ambiguous. Trimming removed 1 base at V and 4 bases at J, with 14 bases between. Per the germline V gene, CDR1 is LNHNV and CDR2 is YYDKDF (reference sequence). This CDR3 comprises 16 residues. The CDR3 region has the DNA TGTGCCACCAGCAGAGGTGGCGGGCTAGAGAATCAGCCCCAGCATTTT. Residues: CATSRGGGLENQPQHF.

This chain connects TRBV28 to TRBJ2-7; D call uncertain. CDR3 length: 13 residues. CDR1 is MDHEN, CDR2 SYDVKM, per germline. Trimming pared 7 bases from V and 3 bases from J, leaving 13 bases between. CDR3 in amino acids: CASKHGPDYEQYF. The CDR3 DNA reads as TGTGCCAGCAAACACGGACCGGACTACGAGCAGTACTTC.

A few counts support this clonotype. V is TRBV28 and J is TRBJ1-1; 11 nucleotides align to TRBD1. Germline V gene data show CDR1 as MDHEN and CDR2 as SYDVKM. Trimming at V came to 6 bases and at J to 4 bases, leaving 7 bases not matched to a gene. The CDR3 totals 15 residues. The DNA for the CDR3 is TGTGCCAGCAGCCAGCACGGGACAGGGGGCACTGAAGCTTTCTTT. Protein: CASSQHGTGGTEAFF.

In its sample, this clonotype was seen a few times. The chain carries TRBV6-5 and TRBJ2-7, with 10 bases identical to TRBD2. The CDR3 loop spans 17 amino acids. Germline V gene data show CDR1 as MNHEY and CDR2 as SVGAGI. With 2 bases clipped from V and 4 bases from J, the junction kept 11 bases outside the gene matches. The CDR3 reads CASSYRLVAGGPYEQYF. The CDR3 bases are TGTGCCAGCAGTTACCGCCTAGTAGCGGGAGGCCCATACGAGCAGTACTTC.

This clonotype was counted between two and nine times. This chain connects TRBV29-1 to TRBJ2-1; 9 bases agree with TRBD2. V gave up 6 bases and J gave up 0 bases; unmatched junction bases: 3. Per germline, CDR1 SQVTM and CDR2 ANQGSEA. This CDR3 region has 14 residues. CDR3 sequence: CSVLAGYSYNEQFF. For the CDR3, the DNA is TGCAGCGTCCTAGCGGGATACTCCTACAATGAGCAGTTCTTC.

This clonotype has more than one count but fewer than ten. The chain joins TRBV29-1 to TRBJ2-3; D not resolved. There are 12 residues in the CDR3. V shed 4 bases and J shed 4 bases, with 9 bases lying between them. Germline CDR1 is SQVTM and CDR2 is ANQGSEA. Here the CDR3 reads CSVVGGSDTQYF. CDR3 sequence (DNA): TGCAGCGTTGTGGGTGGGTCAGATACGCAGTATTTT.

This clonotype was seen a handful of times. The chain employs TRBV29-1 and TRBJ2-1; D gene ambiguous. V was cut by 7 bases and J by 4 bases, with 5 bases left in between. Germline lookup yields CDR1 SQVTM and CDR2 ANQGSEA. CDR3 size: 10 residues. Here the CDR3 reads CSARYNEQFF. The CDR3 region has the DNA TGCAGCGCCAGATACAATGAGCAGTTCTTC.

This clonotype occurred a few times. The CDR3 loop reads CSVLRGRNGGEAFF. CDR3 in DNA: TGCAGCGTTCTCAGGGGAAGAAACGGGGGGGAAGCTTTCTTT. The chain employs TRBV29-1 and TRBJ1-1; D perhaps matches TRBD1 (6 bases). This CDR3 contains 14 residues. CDR1 and CDR2 from the germline V gene are SQVTM and ANQGSEA. The V and J ends lost 5 bases and 8 bases respectively, with 21 bases between them.

The rearrangement links TRBV7-2 to TRBJ1-2; TRBD1 matches 9 bases. V was clipped by 5 bases and J by 5 bases; unmatched bases: 9. Germline loops: CDR1 SGHTA, CDR2 FQGNSA. The CDR3 sequence is 15 residues long. CDR3 loop: CASSTRGQGKYGYTF. The CDR3 DNA follows: TGTGCCAGCAGCACGCGGGGACAGGGAAAATATGGCTACACCTTC.

J is TRBJ2-3 and V is TRBV19; possibly TRBD1 or TRBD2 for D (6 bases each). Germline CDR1 reads LNHDA; CDR2 reads SQIVND (reference sequence). The CDR3 is made up of 15 amino acids. V lost 5 bases, J lost 3 bases, and 15 bases lay in between. CDR3 nucleotide sequence: TGTGCCAGTAGTTCCCGGCGGGACACAACAGATACGCAGTATTTT. Translating gives CASSSRRDTTDTQYF.

This clonotype was counted only a few times. The chain employs TRBV3-1 and TRBJ2-4; D ambiguous. The CDR3 has 12 amino acids. Trimming left V 3 bases short and J 9 bases short, with 9 bases between. In germline, CDR1 is LGHDT, CDR2 YNNKEL (reference sequence). The CDR3 bases are TGTGCCAGCAGCCAGGGATATGGCATTCAGTACTTC. Translating it yields CASSQGYGIQYF.

Only a few counts were recorded for this clonotype. The chain has TRBV20-1 and TRBJ2-1, with 12 nucleotides matching TRBD2. The germline CDR1 and CDR2 sequences are DFQATT and SNEGSKA (reference sequence). V lost 5 bases to trimming and J lost 7 bases; unmatched junction nucleotides: 9. This CDR3 region has 15 residues. The chain's CDR3 is CSAPRLAGEGNEQFF. Here the CDR3 DNA reads TGCAGTGCTCCTCGACTAGCGGGAGAGGGTAATGAGCAGTTCTTC.

This clonotype was seen more than once but under ten times. This chain joins TRBV7-9 and TRBJ1-2; a weak D match, TRBD1 (5 bases). This CDR3 has 11 amino acids. Trimming removed 7 bases from V and 8 bases from J, with 11 bases in between. Per germline, CDR1 SEHNR and CDR2 FQNEAQ (reference sequence). CDR3 sequence: CASTQGTGYTF. In DNA form, the CDR3 reads TGTGCCAGCACCCAGGGTACCGGCTACACCTTC.

This clonotype was picked up one time. This chain uses TRBV20-1 with TRBJ1-2, with 11 bases fitting TRBD1. V lost 6 bases and J lost 7; bases outside the gene matches: 7. The germline V gene encodes CDR1 DFQATT and CDR2 SNEGSKA (reference sequence). The CDR3 consists of 13 residues. The chain's CDR3 is CSANRDRGSGYTF. As DNA, the CDR3 is TGCAGTGCAAACCGGGACAGGGGGTCTGGCTACACCTTC.

This clonotype was seen only a few times. V is TRBV4-1 and J is TRBJ1-4, with unresolved D. Trimming removed 4 bases from V and 2 bases from J, with 11 bases in between. Per the germline V gene, CDR1 is MGHRA and CDR2 is YSYEKL. CDR3 length: 15 residues. In nucleotides, the CDR3 is TGCGCCAGCAGCCCGGGAGTGGGGACTAATGAAAAACTGTTTTTT. Translated: CASSPGVGTNEKLFF.

The chain has TRBV7-6 and TRBJ2-1; 7 nucleotides align to TRBD2. CDR3 length equals 16 residues. V dropped 7 bases and J dropped 8; count of bases not matched to a gene: 17. CDR1 SGHVS and CDR2 FNYEAQ come from the germline V gene. In DNA form, the CDR3 reads TGTGCCAGCAAAGTCGGGGGGACGCCCGGGGCGGATGAGCAGTTCTTC. This translates into CASKVGGTPGADEQFF.

This clonotype has a handful of counts. The V call is TRBV4-1, the J call TRBJ1-4; 7 bases fit TRBD1. V trimming: 1 base; J trimming: 4 bases; junction bases outside the gene matches: 6. CDR1 and CDR2 from the germline V gene are MGHRA and YSYEKL. The CDR3 runs to 16 residues. The CDR3 here is CASSQARDSYNEKLFF. DNA for the CDR3: TGCGCCAGCAGCCAAGCGCGGGACAGTTATAATGAAAAACTGTTTTTT.

This clonotype turned up a few times. The chain employs TRBV5-1 and TRBJ2-1; tentatively, D is TRBD1 or TRBD2 (6 bases each). CDR1 is SGHRS and CDR2 is YFSETQ in the germline V gene. The CDR3 is 14 amino acids. V was trimmed by 6 bases and J by 6 bases, leaving 16 bases between them. The CDR3 here is CASTPGTGANEQFF. CDR3 bases: TGCGCCAGCACCCCGGGGACGGGGGCCAATGAGCAGTTCTTC.

Ten or more counts support this clonotype. The chain employs TRBV29-1 and TRBJ2-1; 7 nucleotides agree with TRBD2. This CDR3 is built from 14 residues. The V gene end was trimmed by 4 bases and the J gene end by 3 bases; junction bases not matched to a gene: 6. The germline gives CDR1 SQVTM, CDR2 ANQGSEA. The CDR3 sequence is CSVGASGLYNEQFF. CDR3 bases: TGCAGCGTTGGGGCTAGCGGACTCTACAATGAGCAGTTCTTC.

This clonotype was seen ten or more times. The chain carries TRBV20-1 and TRBJ2-5; tentatively, D is TRBD1 (5 bases). This CDR3 is 15 amino acids long. Germline V lookup: CDR1 DFQATT, CDR2 SNEGSKA (reference sequence). The V end was cut by 6 bases, the J end by 5 bases, with 22 bases between. CDR3 DNA sequence: TGCAGTGCCCCCCGTTTAGGGGCCGTACTGGAGACCCAGTACTTC. The encoded protein is CSAPRLGAVLETQYF.